This is a list of T cell receptor beta chains from one sample in a study of cytomegalovirus exposure and HLA in healthy donors. Generated by immunoSEQ multiplex PCR, the TCRdb table keeps only in-frame clones and is missing some. The data contain approximately 150,000 clones, about 80% of them seen just once; the ten biggest clones take up around a tenth. Sequencing was carried out using PBMCs. These receptors were collected from a woman aged 60-70 years in good health and CMV-seropositive. CDR3s include the opening cysteine and the closing phenylalanine or tryptophan. A D gene is named only where the DNA matches it firmly. Clone size is stated in some rows and not others, as once, few, many or a class when expanded.

j_call: TRBJ2-3
d_call: TRBD2
clone_size: -
cdr3_length: 14
v_call: TRBV5-4
cdr3_aa: CASSSGLAGHTQYF
cdr3_nt: TGTGCCAGCAGCTCGGGACTAGCGGGTCATACGCAGTATTTT

j_call: TRBJ2-2
d_call: TRBD1
clone_size: -
cdr3_length: 15
v_call: TRBV6-1
cdr3_aa: CASSATGSTVGELFF
cdr3_nt: TGTGCCAGCAGTGCGACAGGGAGTACAGTGGGGGAGCTGTTTTTT

j_call: TRBJ1-2
d_call: TRBD1
clone_size: -
cdr3_length: 13
v_call: TRBV28
cdr3_aa: CASSQTGDYGYTF
cdr3_nt: TGTGCCAGCAGTCAGACAGGGGACTATGGCTACACCTTC

j_call: TRBJ2-2
d_call: TRBD2
clone_size: -
cdr3_length: 18
v_call: TRBV4-3
cdr3_aa: CASSQDQATSANTGELFF
cdr3_nt: TGCGCCAGCAGCCAAGATCAAGCGACTAGCGCGAACACCGGGGAGCTGTTTTTT

j_call: TRBJ2-7
d_call: TRBD1
clone_size: -
cdr3_length: 14
v_call: TRBV28
cdr3_aa: CASRALTGVYEQYF
cdr3_nt: TGTGCCAGCAGAGCACTCACAGGGGTATACGAGCAGTACTTC

j_call: TRBJ2-2
d_call: TRBD2
clone_size: -
cdr3_length: 22
v_call: TRBV4-3
cdr3_aa: CASSQGPRTSGRSVLGTGELFF
cdr3_nt: TGCGCCAGCAGCCAAGGTCCCCGTACTAGCGGGAGGAGTGTATTGGGCACCGGGGAGCTGTTTTTT

j_call: TRBJ2-5
d_call: -
clone_size: -
cdr3_length: 14
v_call: TRBV15
cdr3_aa: CATSPIRGGETQYF
cdr3_nt: TGTGCCACCAGCCCTATCCGGGGAGGAGAGACCCAGTACTTC

j_call: TRBJ2-3
d_call: TRBD2
clone_size: once
cdr3_length: 17
v_call: TRBV27
cdr3_aa: CASSPHRLAGAADTQYF
cdr3_nt: TGTGCCAGCAGTCCGCACCGACTAGCGGGAGCTGCAGATACGCAGTATTTT

j_call: TRBJ1-4
d_call: -
clone_size: -
cdr3_length: 14
v_call: TRBV4-1
cdr3_aa: CASSQGPGDEKLFF
cdr3_nt: TGCGCCAGCAGCCAAGGTCCCGGGGATGAAAAACTGTTTTTT

j_call: TRBJ2-7
d_call: TRBD1
clone_size: -
cdr3_length: 16
v_call: TRBV4-2
cdr3_aa: CASSHAGTGNSYEQYF
cdr3_nt: TGTGCCAGCAGCCACGCCGGGACAGGGAACTCCTACGAGCAGTACTTC

j_call: TRBJ1-1
d_call: -
clone_size: -
cdr3_length: 15
v_call: TRBV7-9
cdr3_aa: CASSLGLGGNTEAFF
cdr3_nt: TGTGCCAGCAGCTTAGGATTGGGAGGGAACACTGAAGCTTTCTTT

j_call: TRBJ1-5
d_call: -
clone_size: -
cdr3_length: 16
v_call: TRBV5-6
cdr3_aa: CASSSSGRGLNQPQHF
cdr3_nt: TGTGCCAGCAGCTCGTCCGGGCGGGGCCTCAATCAGCCCCAGCATTTT

j_call: TRBJ2-3
d_call: -
clone_size: -
cdr3_length: 12
v_call: TRBV29-1
cdr3_aa: CSVETGTDTQYF
cdr3_nt: TGCAGCGTTGAGACAGGCACAGATACGCAGTATTTT

j_call: TRBJ2-1
d_call: TRBD2
clone_size: few
cdr3_length: 18
v_call: TRBV4-2
cdr3_aa: CASSQDEGPGGAYNEQFF
cdr3_nt: TGTGCCAGCAGCCAAGATGAAGGACCCGGGGGGGCCTACAATGAGCAGTTCTTC

j_call: TRBJ2-7
d_call: -
clone_size: -
cdr3_length: 13
v_call: TRBV4-3
cdr3_aa: CASSQRETYEQYF
cdr3_nt: TGCGCCAGCAGCCAGAGGGAAACATACGAGCAGTACTTC

j_call: TRBJ1-1
d_call: -
clone_size: -
cdr3_length: 14
v_call: TRBV29-1
cdr3_aa: CSVAGGGLNTEAFF
cdr3_nt: TGCAGCGTTGCCGGCGGGGGGCTGAACACTGAAGCTTTCTTT

j_call: TRBJ2-1
d_call: -
clone_size: -
cdr3_length: 13
v_call: TRBV28
cdr3_aa: CASREQGYNEQFF
cdr3_nt: TGTGCCAGCAGGGAACAGGGTTACAATGAGCAGTTCTTC

j_call: TRBJ1-1
d_call: TRBD1
clone_size: -
cdr3_length: 13
v_call: TRBV5-1
cdr3_aa: CASSLERTGEAFF
cdr3_nt: TGCGCCAGCAGCTTGGAGAGGACAGGGGAAGCTTTCTTT

j_call: TRBJ2-5
d_call: -
clone_size: once
cdr3_length: 13
v_call: TRBV10-3
cdr3_aa: CAISVGGKETQYF
cdr3_nt: TGTGCCATCAGTGTTGGGGGGAAAGAGACCCAGTACTTC

j_call: TRBJ2-6
d_call: TRBD1
clone_size: -
cdr3_length: 18
v_call: TRBV9
cdr3_aa: CASSARETGGSGANVLTF
cdr3_nt: TGTGCCAGCAGCGCCCGGGAGACAGGGGGTAGTGGGGCCAACGTCCTGACTTTC

j_call: TRBJ2-7
d_call: -
clone_size: -
cdr3_length: 13
v_call: TRBV7-2
cdr3_aa: CASSLGRVYEQYF
cdr3_nt: TGTGCCAGCAGCTTAGGCAGGGTCTACGAGCAGTACTTC